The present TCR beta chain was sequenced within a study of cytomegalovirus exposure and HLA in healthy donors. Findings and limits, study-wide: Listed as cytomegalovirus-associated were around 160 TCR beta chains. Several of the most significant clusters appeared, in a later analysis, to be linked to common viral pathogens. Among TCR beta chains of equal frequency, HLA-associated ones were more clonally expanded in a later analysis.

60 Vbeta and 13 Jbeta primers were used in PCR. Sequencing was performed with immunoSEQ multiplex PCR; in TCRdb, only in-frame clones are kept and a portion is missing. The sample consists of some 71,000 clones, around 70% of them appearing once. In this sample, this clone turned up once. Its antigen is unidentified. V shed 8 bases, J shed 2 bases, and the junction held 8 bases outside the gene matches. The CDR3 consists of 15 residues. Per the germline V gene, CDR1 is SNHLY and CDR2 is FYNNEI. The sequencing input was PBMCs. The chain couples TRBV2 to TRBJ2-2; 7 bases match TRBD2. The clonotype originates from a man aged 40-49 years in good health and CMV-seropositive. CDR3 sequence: CASQPLAVNTGELFF. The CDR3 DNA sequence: TGTGCCAGCCAACCTCTAGCGGTAAACACCGGGGAGCTGTTTTTT.